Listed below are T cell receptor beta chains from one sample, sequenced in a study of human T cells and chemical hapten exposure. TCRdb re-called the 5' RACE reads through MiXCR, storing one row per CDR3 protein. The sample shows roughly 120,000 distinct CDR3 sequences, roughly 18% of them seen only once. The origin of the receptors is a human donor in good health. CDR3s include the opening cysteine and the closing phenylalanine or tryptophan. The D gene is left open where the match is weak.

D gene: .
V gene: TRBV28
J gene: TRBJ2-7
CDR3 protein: CASSSPPQGPTYEQYF

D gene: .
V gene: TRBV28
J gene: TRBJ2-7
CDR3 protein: CASKWERASYEQYF

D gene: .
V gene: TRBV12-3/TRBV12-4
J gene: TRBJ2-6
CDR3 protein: CASSRDTYSGANVLTF

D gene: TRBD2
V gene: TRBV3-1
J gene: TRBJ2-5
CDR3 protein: CASSQGLAGAGEQETQYF

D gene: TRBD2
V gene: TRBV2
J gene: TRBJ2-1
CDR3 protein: CASKREADPPVSSKF

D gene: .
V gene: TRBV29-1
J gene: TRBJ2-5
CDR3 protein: CSARQSQETQYF

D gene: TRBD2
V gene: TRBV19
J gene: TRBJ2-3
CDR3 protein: CASSIVRAGDEADTQYF

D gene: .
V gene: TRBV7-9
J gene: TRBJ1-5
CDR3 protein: CASSLGAGQFNQPQHF

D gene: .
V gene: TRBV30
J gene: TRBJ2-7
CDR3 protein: CAWSVNRAYEQYF

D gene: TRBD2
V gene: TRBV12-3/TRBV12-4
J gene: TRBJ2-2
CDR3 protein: CASKLGLASGRGETGELFF

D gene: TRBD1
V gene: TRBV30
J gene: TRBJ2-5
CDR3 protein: CAWSLGQFTTGPQETQYF